This is a list of T cell receptor beta chains from one sample in a study of T-cell memory formation after mild COVID-19. Using its own MiXCR run on the 5' RACE reads, TCRdb lists one record per CDR3 protein. The data contain under 200,000 distinct CDR3 sequences, around a tenth of them singletons. Sequencing input: PBMCs or a T cell subset sorted from them (not recorded which). All receptors derive from a man between 18 and 29 years old who had mild COVID-19 (a few samples of this study predate the infection). Cell type and time point are not known. The conserved cysteine and the conserved F or W are not part of the CDR3 here. D genes are given only for firm matches.

cdr3_aa j_call v_call d_call
ASRDGFSGNTIY TRBJ1-3 TRBV5-1 -
ASRADSNTGELF TRBJ2-2 TRBV9 -
ASSPLGQGATEAF TRBJ1-1 TRBV19 TRBD1
ASSRLQTGRWKLF TRBJ1-4 TRBV12-3/TRBV12-4 -
ASSQEAGGTEETQY TRBJ2-5 TRBV4-2 -
SVRTGSYNEQF TRBJ2-1 TRBV29-1 TRBD1
ASRITQGYNQPQH TRBJ1-5 TRBV12-3/TRBV12-4 TRBD1
ASRIGDRRNSPLH TRBJ1-6 TRBV6-1 TRBD1
ASSSRQGTANSPLH TRBJ1-6 TRBV7-2 TRBD1
ASSPRVVVLQEQF TRBJ2-1 TRBV7-9 -
ASSLVPGGKSDTQY TRBJ2-3 TRBV12-3/TRBV12-4 TRBD1
ASTSGGALGEQF TRBJ2-1 TRBV12-3/TRBV12-4 TRBD2
ASLAFSYGYT TRBJ1-2 TRBV19 -
ASSLVAGNQPQH TRBJ1-5 TRBV5-1 -
ASSVPALSIQY TRBJ2-4 TRBV7-2 -
ASRKDRGPETQY TRBJ2-5 TRBV7-9 TRBD1
SAGTENIQY TRBJ2-4 TRBV20-1 TRBD1
ASSEWQEETQY TRBJ2-5 TRBV25-1 -
ASSHRDIYNEQF TRBJ2-1 TRBV7-2 -
ASSRSVHYEQY TRBJ2-7 TRBV4-1 -
ASSLEGEANYGYT TRBJ1-2 TRBV28 -
ASSLFGGLNGYT TRBJ1-2 TRBV7-8 -
ASSQRQGLYEQY TRBJ2-7 TRBV4-3 TRBD1